These 21 T cell receptor beta chains were all obtained from the same sample, sequenced in a study of beta chain features in type 1 diabetes. The whole isolated RNA underwent reverse transcription, so sequencing captured expressed TCRB transcripts. Clones were sequenced by immunoSEQ multiplex PCR, and TCRdb holds only the in-frame ones, with some missing. Seen here are about 320,000 clones, 14% observed once, and the top ten hold roughly 6.7%. Sequenced material: central memory CD4+ T cells from blood. The receptors here all came from a man aged 25 to 40 in good health.

This clone was seen a handful of times. The V gene is TRBV30, the J gene TRBJ2-7; D is perhaps TRBD1 (6 bases). The germline CDR1 and CDR2 sequences are GTSNPN and SVGIG (reference sequence). The V and J ends lost 2 bases and 3 bases respectively, with 8 bases between them. The length of the CDR3 is 12 residues. The CDR3 DNA reads as TGTGCCTGGAGTAAGGACAGCTACGAGCAGTACGTC. Protein sequence: CAWSKDSYEQYV.

This clone was picked up a small number of times. The genes are TRBV13 and TRBJ2-7, with TRBD2 identical over 11 bases. The CDR3 totals 14 residues. The V segment lost 6 bases and the J segment 4 bases; nucleotides outside the gene matches: 5. Looked up from germline, CDR1 is PRHDT and CDR2 is FYEKMQ (reference sequence). CDR3 nucleotides: TGTGCCAGCAGACCTAGCGGGAGGTCGTACGAGCAGTACGTC. This sequence encodes CASRPSGRSYEQYV.

This clone was counted ten times or more. The chain uses TRBV18 and TRBJ2-1, with TRBD2 matching over 8 bases. The CDR3 runs to 17 residues. With 2 bases clipped from V and 4 bases from J, the junction kept 10 bases outside the gene matches. Germline CDR1 and CDR2: KGHSH and LQKENI. The CDR3 DNA reads as TGTGCCAGCTCACCAAGCTCCGGGGGGGCAGCTTACAATGAGCAGTTCTTC. This translates into CASSPSSGGAAYNEQFF.

Worth noting for this clone: The sample carries other DNA sequences with the same CDR3. V gene TRBV11-2 combines with J gene TRBJ1-1; 7 bases agree with TRBD1. Germline CDR1 is SGHAT and CDR2 is FQNNGV. This CDR3 is 15 amino acids long. V trimming: 4 bases; J trimming: 1 base; junction bases outside the gene matches: 6. The CDR3 region is CASSSTGPRNTEAFF. The CDR3 DNA reads as TGTGCCAGCAGCTCGACAGGGCCGAGGAACACTGAAGCTTTCTTT.

This clone has only a few counts. The chain recombines TRBV19 with TRBJ1-1, with unresolved D. CDR1 is LNHDA, CDR2 SQIVND, per germline (reference sequence). There are 13 residues in the CDR3. V was clipped by 2 bases and J by 6 bases, with 10 bases between them. The CDR3 region is CASSIRGTSEAFF. CDR3 coding DNA: TGTGCCAGTAGTATACGGGGAACCTCTGAAGCTTTCTTT.

The genes are TRBV4-3 and TRBJ1-2; possibly TRBD1 for D (6 bases). Deletions cut 0 bases from V and 2 bases from J, with 16 bases between. The CDR3 extends over 17 amino acids. The germline gives CDR1 LGHNA, CDR2 YSLEER. CDR3 region: CASSQDLARGANYGYTF. CDR3 in DNA: TGCGCCAGCAGCCAAGATTTGGCCAGGGGCGCAAACTATGGCTACACCTTC.

The chain carries TRBV7-8 and TRBJ1-2; 7 positions match TRBD1. The CDR3 contains 15 residues. Losses at the gene ends were 0 bases for V and 8 bases for J; bases not matched to a gene: 9. Looked up from germline, CDR1 is SGHVS and CDR2 is FQNEAQ. CDR3 DNA sequence: TGTGCCAGCAGCTTAGCAGGGGGCTCAGCTGGAGGCTACACCTTC. Translated: CASSLAGGSAGGYTF.

The chain employs TRBV2 and TRBJ2-2, with TRBD1 identical over 10 bases. The germline V gene encodes CDR1 SNHLY and CDR2 FYNNEI. This CDR3 has 16 amino acids. V shed 4 bases and J 6 bases; nucleotides not matched to a gene: 8. The CDR3 DNA sequence: TGTGCCAGCAGTGCGGGGAGACAGGGGGCGGCCGGGGAGCTGTTTTTT. Encoded protein: CASSAGRQGAAGELFF. The whole variable domain, filled in from reference TRBV2 and TRBJ2-2, reads EPEVTQTPSHQVTQMGQEVILRCVPISNHLYFYWYRQILGQKVEFLVSFYNNEISEKSEIFDDQFSVERPDGSNFTLKIRSTKLEDSAMYFCASSAGRQGAAGELFFGEGSRLTVL.

This clone has only a few counts. V and J are TRBV5-6 and TRBJ2-1; the D gene is possibly TRBD2 (6 bases). V was pared by 0 bases and J by 5 bases, with 9 bases between. This CDR3 has 14 residues. Germline CDR1 reads SGHDT; CDR2 reads YYEEEE. The CDR3 DNA reads as TGTGCCAGCAGCTTGGTAGGACTAAACAATGAGCAGTTCTTC. Its translation is CASSLVGLNNEQFF.

This clone was detected only a few times. The chain couples TRBV4-3 to TRBJ1-5; D is unresolved. The CDR3 runs 13 residues. Trimming took 5 bases from V and 3 from J, leaving 8 bases between them. Germline loops: CDR1 LGHNA, CDR2 YSLEER. In DNA, the CDR3 is TGCGCCAGCAGCACGCAGGTCAATCAGCCCCAGCATTTT. Translated, it gives CASSTQVNQPQHF.

The chain links TRBV7-9 to TRBJ1-1; 8 nucleotides line up with TRBD1. CDR3 length equals 14 residues. With V trimmed by 4 bases and J by 4 bases, 5 bases remained unmatched. The V gene's germline CDR1 is SEHNR and CDR2 FQNEAQ (reference sequence). The CDR3 here is CASSSGQVSTEAFF. In DNA, the CDR3 is TGTGCCAGCAGCTCGGGACAGGTGAGCACTGAAGCTTTCTTT.

This clone was detected only a few times. J is TRBJ1-2 and V is TRBV19; possible D gene TRBD1, 6 bases. The CDR3 loop spans 14 amino acids. Looked up from germline, CDR1 is LNHDA and CDR2 is SQIVND (reference sequence). V lost 7 bases to trimming and J lost 8 bases, with 20 bases between them. DNA of the CDR3: TGTGCCAGTACCCGGAACGCAGGGGAGAGGGGCTACACCTTC. It translates to CASTRNAGERGYTF.

In this sample, this clone turned up many times. The J gene is TRBJ2-5, the V gene TRBV6-6; 9 nucleotides match TRBD2. The germline gives CDR1 MNHNY, CDR2 SVGAGI (reference sequence). The V and J ends lost 7 bases and 4 bases, in that order; junction bases with no gene match: 10. This CDR3 has 15 amino acids. DNA for the CDR3: TGTGCCAGCATTGCCCTAGCGGGGTCACGAGAGACCCAGTACTTC. It codes for CASIALAGSRETQYF.

This chain connects TRBV19 to TRBJ1-4; D is possibly TRBD1 (6 bases). There are 13 residues in the CDR3. Trimming stripped 8 bases from V and 5 bases from J, with 12 bases between. Germline V gives CDR1 LNHDA, CDR2 SQIVND (reference sequence). The CDR3 here is CASWGTKNEKLFF. Written as DNA, the CDR3 is TGTGCCAGTTGGGGGACAAAGAATGAAAAACTGTTTTTT. Full variable domain (remainder filled in from reference TRBV19 and TRBJ1-4): DGGITQSPKYLFRKEGQNVTLSCEQNLNHDAMYWYRQDPGQGLRLIYYSQIVNDFQKGDIAEGYSVSREKKESFPLTVTSAQKNPTAFYLCASWGTKNEKLFFGSGTQLSVL.

This clone was seen a few times. V usage is TRBV6-5 and J usage is TRBJ1-4, with TRBD1 as a possible D gene (6 bases). Germline V gene data show CDR1 as MNHEY and CDR2 as SVGAGI. This CDR3 has 14 residues. The V gene lost 6 bases and the J gene lost 0 bases, with 8 bases spanning the gap. In DNA form, the CDR3 reads TGTGCCAGCAGCAGGACAGCAACTAATGAAAAACTGTTTTTT. Encoded protein: CASSRTATNEKLFF.

In its sample, this clone was seen many times. The sample holds other DNA sequences that translate to the same CDR3. The J gene is TRBJ1-1, the V gene TRBV7-3; 7 nucleotides line up with TRBD1. The V and J ends lost 3 bases and 1 base, in that order; junction bases with no gene match: 5. Germline lookup yields CDR1 SGHTA and CDR2 FQGTGA. The CDR3 consists of 15 residues. CDR3 bases: TGTGCCAGCAGCTTGACAGGGCGTTCGAACACTGAAGCTTTCTTT. Residues: CASSLTGRSNTEAFF.

This clone has only a few counts. At the DNA level, this CDR3 is encoded by other sequences in the same sample as well. This chain joins TRBV4-1 and TRBJ2-1; 8 nucleotides match TRBD2. The germline V gene encodes CDR1 MGHRA and CDR2 YSYEKL. This CDR3 is built from 15 residues. The V gene end was trimmed by 0 bases and the J gene end by 6 bases; junction bases not matched to a gene: 4. CDR3 DNA sequence: TGCGCCAGCAGCCAAGATCCCGGGACTAGCAATGAGCAGTTCTTC. Protein product: CASSQDPGTSNEQFF.

This clone was seen a single time. The chain has TRBV18 and TRBJ1-1; the match to TRBD1 covers 7 bases. Trimming took 2 bases from V and 1 from J; bases not matched to a gene: 7. Germline CDR1 is KGHSH and CDR2 is LQKENI. The CDR3 is made up of 16 amino acids. The CDR3 region has the DNA TGTGCCAGCTCACCATTCCAGGGACAGACGAACACTGAAGCTTTCTTT. Its translation is CASSPFQGQTNTEAFF.

The chain couples TRBV7-2 to TRBJ2-3, with TRBD2 as a possible D gene (6 bases). The germline gives CDR1 SGHTA, CDR2 FQGNSA. The length of the CDR3 is 13 residues. Trimming removed 5 bases at V and 2 bases at J, with 8 bases between. CDR3 coding DNA: TGTGCCAGCAGCCGGGGGACCACAGATACGCAGTATTTT. It yields the protein CASSRGTTDTQYF.

The chain joins TRBV27 to TRBJ1-5, with a possible D match to TRBD1 (5 bases). V lost 2 bases to trimming and J lost 5 bases, with 10 bases between them. This CDR3 is built from 14 residues. Germline V lookup: CDR1 MNHEY, CDR2 SMNVEV (reference sequence). The CDR3: CASSLQGTYQPQHF. In DNA form, the CDR3 reads TGTGCCAGCAGTTTACAGGGAACTTATCAGCCCCAGCATTTT.

Many counts were recorded for this clone. The chain employs TRBV6-4 and TRBJ2-3; D ambiguous. CDR1 is MRHNA and CDR2 is SNTAGT in the germline V gene. There are 13 residues in the CDR3. Trimming shortened V by 5 bases and J by 5 bases, and 11 bases separated the two germline ends. CDR3 DNA: TGTGCCAGCAGTCTTGAACTGGGAGATACGCAGTATTTT. It yields the protein CASSLELGDTQYF.